This T cell receptor (beta chain) was identified in a study of shared clonotypes between healthy human individuals. The healthy adult donors were HIV-negative and reported no recent acute infections or vaccinations. Trimming removed 4 bases from V and 1 base from J, with 3 bases in between. The CDR3 runs 12 residues. The germline CDR1 and CDR2 sequences are SGDLS and YYNGEE. Regarding this clone: The antigen remains unidentified. Distinct nucleotide sequences in the sample also encode this CDR3.

The study's findings and limits: Exclusively blood specimens were collected; tissue repertoires likely differ. In several donors, 4.5% to 5.5% of naive CD4 clonotypes appeared in common.

TCRdb keeps only in-frame clones here, not all; method: immunoSEQ multiplex PCR. The data hold 2 million to 3 million clones, with 93% observed a single time. The specimen was naive CD4+ T cells from PBMCs. The subset here: CD45RA+ positively selected. The genes are TRBV9 and TRBJ1-3; D call uncertain. The receptor comes from a man younger than 35 in good health. Some clones in this sample may be carry-over from other donors' samples. CDR3 in DNA: TGTGCCAGCAGCCCTTCTGGAAACACCATATATTTT. Encoded protein: CASSPSGNTIYF.